This section outlines one T cell receptor beta chain sequence together with its context. V shed 4 bases and J 3 bases; nucleotides not matched to a gene: 9. The CDR3 consists of 15 residues. The germline CDR1 and CDR2 sequences are SEHNR and FQNEAQ (reference sequence). The sample belongs to a study of cytomegalovirus exposure and HLA in healthy donors. 60 Vbeta and 13 Jbeta primers were used in PCR. This table comes from immunoSEQ multiplex PCR, and its TCRdb copy is limited to in-frame clones, with some not included. The table shows around 260,000 clones, with about four fifths occurring only once. The chain carries TRBV7-9 and TRBJ2-7, with 7 positions matching TRBD1. The source is a girl aged 2 to 9 in good health and CMV-seronegative. Sequenced sample: PBMCs. DNA of the CDR3: TGTGCCAGCAGCTCCCCGACAGGGAACCTCTACGAGCAGTACTTC. It encodes CASSSPTGNLYEQYF.